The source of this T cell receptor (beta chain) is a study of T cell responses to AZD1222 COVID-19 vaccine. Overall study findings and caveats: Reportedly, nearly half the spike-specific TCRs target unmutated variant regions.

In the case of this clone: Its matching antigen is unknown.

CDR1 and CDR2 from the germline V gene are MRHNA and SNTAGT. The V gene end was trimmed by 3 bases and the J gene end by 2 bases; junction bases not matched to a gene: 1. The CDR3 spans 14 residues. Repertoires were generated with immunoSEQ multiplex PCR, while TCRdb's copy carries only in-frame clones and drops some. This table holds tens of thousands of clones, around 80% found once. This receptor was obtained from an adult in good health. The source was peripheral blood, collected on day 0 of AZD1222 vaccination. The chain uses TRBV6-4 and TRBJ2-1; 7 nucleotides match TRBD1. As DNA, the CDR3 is TGTGCCAGCAGTGAACAGGGGACCTACAATGAGCAGTTCTTC. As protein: CASSEQGTYNEQFF.